The 19 T cell receptor beta chains listed next were all sequenced from one sample in a study of a mutant IDH1 vaccine in newly diagnosed glioma. Some clones are missing from TCRdb's copy, which holds only in-frame ones; the method was immunoSEQ multiplex PCR. Of over 80,000 clones in the sample, roughly 90% were seen once. Described time point: baseline, week 1 (first vaccination visit). Treatment given: pre-vaccination baseline after standard-of-care therapy. The sequencing used PBMCs, collected from a glioma patient treated with radiotherapy, temozolomide or both. These receptors were obtained from a woman in her 50s with glioma.

This chain uses TRBV6-6 with TRBJ2-7; a possible D gene is TRBD1 (6 bases). Germline-derived CDR1 and CDR2 are MNHNY and SVGAGI (reference sequence). Trimming took off 6 bases at V and 4 bases at J, with 13 bases between the two ends. The CDR3 length is 13 residues. The CDR3 DNA sequence: TGTGCCAGCAGGAAAGACCAGGGGTACGAGCAGTACTTC. It yields the protein CASRKDQGYEQYF.

The chain carries TRBV5-5 and TRBJ1-2; TRBD1 matches at 8 bases. Trimming at V came to 5 bases and at J to 4 bases, leaving 7 bases not matched to a gene. Germline V CDR1 and CDR2: SGHKS, YYEKEE (reference sequence). The CDR3 has 14 amino acids. CDR3 bases: TGTGCCAGCAGAGGGACAGGAGGGGCCTATGGCTACACCTTC. This translates into CASRGTGGAYGYTF.

In this sample, this clone turned up once. V is TRBV9 and J is TRBJ1-2; D gene uncertain. Germline CDR1 reads SGDLS; CDR2 reads YYNGEE. Trimming removed 0 bases at V and 7 bases at J, with 13 bases between. This CDR3 is built from 14 residues. DNA of the CDR3: TGTGCCAGCAGCGTAGGGTCAGCGGGGTCTGGCTACACCTTC. This encodes CASSVGSAGSGYTF.

The V and J genes are TRBV2 and TRBJ2-7; 7 bases agree with TRBD1. The CDR3 runs 14 residues. CDR1 and CDR2 (germline): SNHLY, FYNNEI. Trimming at V came to 8 bases and at J to 1 base, leaving 8 bases not matched to a gene. The DNA of the CDR3 is TGTGCCAGCGCCGGGACAGTGTATTCCTACGAGCAGTACTTC. Its translation is CASAGTVYSYEQYF. Full variable domain (rest looked up from reference TRBV2 and TRBJ2-7): EPEVTQTPSHQVTQMGQEVILRCVPISNHLYFYWYRQILGQKVEFLVSFYNNEISEKSEIFDDQFSVERPDGSNFTLKIRSTKLEDSAMYFCASAGTVYSYEQYFGPGTRLTVT.

The chain carries TRBV7-3 and TRBJ2-3, with unresolved D. V dropped 5 bases and J dropped 4 bases, with 19 bases sitting between them. CDR1 and CDR2 (germline): SGHTA, FQGTGA. The CDR3 has 16 residues. As DNA, the CDR3 is TGTGCCAGCAGCCCGCAAATCAGAGAGATGGCAGATACGCAGTATTTT. Its protein product is CASSPQIREMADTQYF.

V and J are TRBV18 and TRBJ2-7, with 16 nucleotides matching TRBD2. J gave up 3 bases and V 2 bases, and 4 bases lay outside the gene matches. CDR3 length: 17 amino acids. CDR1 and CDR2 (germline): KGHSH, LQKENI. As DNA, the CDR3 is TGTGCCAGCTCACCAGGGACTAGCGGGAGGGCCAACTACGAGCAGTACTTC. Encoded protein: CASSPGTSGRANYEQYF.

This chain uses TRBV19 with TRBJ2-1; possibly TRBD2 for D (6 bases). Per germline, CDR1 LNHDA and CDR2 SQIVND (reference sequence). This CDR3 region has 15 residues. Trimming removed 5 bases at V and 5 bases at J, with 16 bases between. CDR3 in DNA: TGTGCCAGTAGTCGAGACGGGGGAGCTAACAATGAGCAGTTCTTC. Its translation is CASSRDGGANNEQFF.

This chain uses TRBV28 with TRBJ2-1; TRBD2 aligns across 11 bases. Germline CDR1 reads MDHEN; CDR2 reads SYDVKM. Trimming cost V 8 bases and J 0 bases; bases outside gene matches: 15. CDR3 length: 19 residues. The CDR3, as DNA: TGTGCCAGCCCCCCGGCCCAGGGACTAGCGGACAACTCCTACAATGAGCAGTTCTTC. Protein: CASPPAQGLADNSYNEQFF.

Of note for this clone: The sample contains more than one DNA sequence encoding this CDR3. The gene calls are TRBV30 and TRBJ1-6; tentative D call: TRBD1 (5 bases). Trimming took off 5 bases at V and 0 bases at J, with 20 bases between the two ends. This CDR3 contains 18 residues. Germline V gene sequence: CDR1 GTSNPN, CDR2 SVGIG (reference sequence). The CDR3 reads CAWDVILQGSSYNSPLHF. The CDR3 coding sequence is TGTGCCTGGGACGTAATACTGCAGGGTAGCTCCTATAATTCACCCCTCCACTTT.

The gene calls are TRBV27 and TRBJ2-5; tentative D call: TRBD2 (5 bases). With the DNA end fitting TRBJ2-7 better, the J assignment may be wrong. From germline, CDR1 is MNHEY and CDR2 SMNVEV (reference sequence). This CDR3 is 12 amino acids long. CDR3 sequence: CASSGVVGEQYF. In DNA form, the CDR3 reads TGTGCCAGCTCCGGGGTAGTAGGCGAGCAGTACTTC.

The chain recombines TRBV30 with TRBJ1-1, with 9 bases matching TRBD1. After removal of 4 bases from V and 6 bases from J, the junction contained 3 bases not matched to a gene. In germline, CDR1 is GTSNPN, CDR2 SVGIG (reference sequence). The CDR3 is 12 amino acids. CDR3 sequence: CAWTRDRAEAFF. The CDR3, as DNA: TGTGCCTGGACCCGGGACAGGGCTGAAGCTTTCTTT.

V and J are TRBV5-6 and TRBJ2-3, with 15 bases that match TRBD2. With 4 bases clipped from V and 5 bases from J, the junction kept 2 bases outside the gene matches. Germline V gene lookup returns CDR1 SGHDT and CDR2 YYEEEE. CDR3 length: 15 amino acids. This chain's CDR3 is CASSPGLAGGDTQYF. The CDR3 DNA follows: TGTGCCAGCAGCCCGGGACTAGCGGGAGGAGATACGCAGTATTTT. Combining the CDR3 with reference TRBV5-6 and TRBJ2-3 gives the whole variable domain DAGVTQSPTHLIKTRGQQVTLRCSPKSGHDTVSWYQQALGQGPQFIFQYYEEEERQRGNFPDRFSGHQFPNYSSELNVNALLLGDSALYLCASSPGLAGGDTQYFGPGTRLTVL.

This sequence joins TRBV2 and TRBJ1-2, with D possibly being TRBD1 (6 bases). Trimming left V 6 bases short and J 5 bases short, with 16 bases between. Germline values: CDR1 SNHLY, CDR2 FYNNEI. The length of the CDR3 is 14 residues. CDR3 in amino acids: CASSRDKGMYGYTF. CDR3 nucleotide sequence: TGTGCCAGCAGCCGGGACAAGGGGATGTATGGCTACACCTTC.

The chain employs TRBV6-5 and TRBJ2-1; 13 bases agree with TRBD2. Germline CDR1 is MNHEY and CDR2 is SVGAGI. The J segment lost 7 bases and the V segment lost 5 bases, leaving 5 bases of the junction unmatched. This CDR3 spans 15 amino acids. In nucleotides, the CDR3 is TGTGCCAGCAGTCGCGGACTAGCGGGAGTTAATGAGCAGTTCTTC. Its protein is CASSRGLAGVNEQFF.

This clone was seen a single time. This rearrangement joins TRBV18 to TRBJ2-7; TRBD2 matches at 11 bases. J gave up 2 bases and V 1 base, and 7 bases lay outside the gene matches. Germline V gene sequence: CDR1 KGHSH, CDR2 LQKENI. The length of the CDR3 is 17 residues. Written as DNA, the CDR3 is TGTGCCAGCTCACCACTCGCGGGACTAGCGGATACCTACGAGCAGTACTTC. Encoded protein: CASSPLAGLADTYEQYF.

This clone was observed a few times. The chain links TRBV5-6 to TRBJ1-1, with 7 nucleotides matching TRBD1. The CDR3 has 12 residues. With 0 bases clipped from V and 9 bases from J, the junction kept 2 bases outside the gene matches. Germline V gene sequence: CDR1 SGHDT, CDR2 YYEEEE. This chain's CDR3 is CASSLVQGQAFF. The CDR3 DNA reads TGTGCCAGCAGCTTGGTACAGGGGCAAGCTTTCTTT.

To note about this clone: Germline is not matched at one junction end, which may reflect a read error. The gene calls are TRBV2 and TRBJ2-1; D may be TRBD1 (6 bases). The CDR3 consists of 14 residues. CDR1 and CDR2 from the germline V gene are SNHLY and FYNNEI. The CDR3 sequence is CASKPGHSNNEQFF. The CDR3 DNA follows: TGTGCCAGCAAACCGGGACACTCCAACAATGAGCAGTTCTTC. The variable domain in full, completed from reference TRBV2 and TRBJ2-1, reads EPEVTQTPSHQVTQMGQEVILRCVPISNHLYFYWYRQILGQKVEFLVSFYNNEISEKSEIFDDQFSVERPDGSNFTLKIRSTKLEDSAMYFCASKPGHSNNEQFFGPGTRLTVL.

The chain's CDR3 is CASTSQGAEGNTIYF. As DNA, the CDR3 is TGTGCCAGCACCTCGCAGGGGGCAGAAGGAAACACCATATATTTT. The chain is built from TRBV28 and TRBJ1-3, with 8 bases aligning to TRBD1. The CDR3 has 15 amino acids. CDR1 is MDHEN, CDR2 SYDVKM, per germline. Trimming at V came to 7 bases and at J to 4 bases, leaving 9 bases not matched to a gene. The variable domain in full, with the rest retrieved from reference TRBV28 and TRBJ1-3, is DVKVTQSSRYLVKRTGEKVFLECVQDMDHENMFWYRQDPGLGLRLIYFSYDVKMKEKGDIPEGYSVSREKKERFSLILESASTNQTSMYLCASTSQGAEGNTIYFGEGSWLTVV.

This chain joins TRBV9 and TRBJ2-1; 12 bases align to TRBD2. Germline V gene lookup returns CDR1 SGDLS and CDR2 YYNGEE. V lost 4 bases to trimming and J lost 8 bases; unmatched junction nucleotides: 4. CDR3 length equals 14 residues. For the CDR3, the DNA is TGTGCCAGCAGCCCGACTAGCGGGAGCGATGAGCAGTTCTTC. This gives the protein CASSPTSGSDEQFF.